This passage covers 16 T cell receptor beta chains from one sample sequenced in a study of blood T cell repertoires in COVID-19. TCRdb keeps only in-frame clones here, not all; method: immunoSEQ multiplex PCR. This table has about 250,000 clones, about nine tenths appearing once. The sequenced sample consisted of PBMCs or T cells enriched from blood (not recorded which). Source of these receptors: a man between 35 and 55 years old who had recovered from COVID-19.

The chain couples TRBV5-1 to TRBJ1-1; TRBD1 might be the D (5 bases). Trimming pared 5 bases from V and 1 base from J, leaving 18 bases between. The CDR3 is 16 amino acids. Germline V gene data show CDR1 as SGHRS and CDR2 as YFSETQ. CDR3 coding DNA: TGCGCCAGCAGTTTCTCCGGCGGGGCGCAGAACACTGAAGCTTTCTTT. Translation gives CASSFSGGAQNTEAFF.

This chain uses TRBV19 with TRBJ1-5; D ambiguous. This CDR3 region has 13 residues. Germline assignment: CDR1 LNHDA and CDR2 SQIVND (reference sequence). The V end lost 5 bases, the J end lost 0 bases, and 5 bases lay between the germline ends. Here the CDR3 DNA reads TGTGCCAGTAGTTTTATTAGCAATCAGCCCCAGCATTTT. Its protein product is CASSFISNQPQHF.

This clone was observed a few times. The genes are TRBV6-5 and TRBJ2-7; TRBD1 matches at 11 bases. The CDR3 totals 15 residues. The ends lost 9 bases at V and 1 base at J; junction bases unmatched: 8. Germline CDR1 is MNHEY and CDR2 is SVGAGI. CDR3 sequence (DNA): TGTGCCAGTCAACCCGGACAGGGGGCTTCCTACGAGCAGTACTTC. Its protein is CASQPGQGASYEQYF.

The chain employs TRBV3-1 (or the pseudogene TRBV3-2) and TRBJ2-2; D perhaps matches TRBD1 (7 bases). CDR1 LGHDT and CDR2 YNNKEL come from the germline V gene (reference sequence). The V gene lost 1 base and the J gene lost 11 bases, with 17 bases spanning the gap. The CDR3 runs to 15 residues. CDR3 bases: TGTGCCAGCAGCCAAGTCGGGGGACAGAAGGGAGAGCTGTTTTTT. As protein: CASSQVGGQKGELFF.

The table lists this clone with a count of one. V gene TRBV5-4 combines with J gene TRBJ1-1; 9 nucleotides match TRBD1. The CDR3 contains 15 residues. Germline assignment: CDR1 SGHNT and CDR2 YYREEE (reference sequence). J gave up 4 bases and V 5 bases, and 9 bases lay outside the gene matches. The chain's CDR3 is CASRSLGQGFTEAFF. CDR3 DNA: TGTGCCAGCAGGTCCCTGGGACAGGGATTCACTGAAGCTTTCTTT.

This clone was detected only once. This chain connects TRBV29-1 to TRBJ1-2; D may be TRBD1 (5 bases). This CDR3 has 14 residues. Trimming shortened V by 6 bases and J by 4 bases, and 18 bases separated the two germline ends. In germline, CDR1 is SQVTM, CDR2 ANQGSEA. CDR3: CSVDEGQGGYGYTF. CDR3 bases: TGCAGCGTCGACGAAGGGCAGGGCGGCTATGGCTACACCTTC.

V gene TRBV19 combines with J gene TRBJ2-5; TRBD2 is a possible D gene (6 bases). The CDR3 length is 13 residues. CDR1 is LNHDA and CDR2 is SQIVND in the germline V gene (reference sequence). Trimming took off 5 bases at V and 5 bases at J, with 12 bases between the two ends. The CDR3 coding sequence is TGTGCCAGTAGTCGGGGGTCCGTTGAGACCCAGTACTTC. This encodes CASSRGSVETQYF.

This chain links TRBV27 with TRBJ2-3; 12 nucleotides match TRBD1. This CDR3 spans 18 amino acids. Looked up from germline, CDR1 is MNHEY and CDR2 is SMNVEV (reference sequence). V trimming: 6 bases; J trimming: 0 bases; junction bases outside the gene matches: 10. CDR3 residues: CASRGDRGLAGSTDTQYF. The CDR3 DNA is TGTGCCAGCAGGGGGGACAGGGGGCTAGCGGGTAGCACAGATACGCAGTATTTT.

The rearrangement uses TRBV6-5 and TRBJ2-1; possibly TRBD2 for D (5 bases). CDR3 length equals 13 residues. Germline CDR1 is MNHEY and CDR2 is SVGAGI. The V end was cut by 2 bases, the J end by 10 bases, with 12 bases between. CDR3 loop: CASSYDLPGEQFF. In nucleotides, the CDR3 is TGTGCCAGCAGTTACGACTTGCCGGGGGAGCAGTTCTTC.

This clone came up a few times. The chain joins TRBV6-5 to TRBJ1-1; possibly TRBD1 for D (6 bases). The CDR3 contains 16 residues. Looked up from germline, CDR1 is MNHEY and CDR2 is SVGAGI. V lost 2 bases and J 5 bases, leaving 18 bases between the germline ends. The CDR3 DNA reads as TGTGCCAGCAGTTACAGTACGGGGGGCGGAGGGACTGAAGCTTTCTTT. Translating gives CASSYSTGGGGTEAFF.

J is TRBJ2-3 and V is TRBV18; D gene unclear. Trimming took 5 bases from V and 6 from J, leaving 3 bases between them. Germline V gives CDR1 KGHSH, CDR2 LQKENI. This CDR3 spans 10 amino acids. CDR3 in amino acids: CASSEDTQYF. The CDR3 DNA reads as TGTGCCAGCTCAGAGGATACGCAGTATTTT.

The chain joins TRBV5-5 to TRBJ1-2; 7 positions agree with TRBD1. The V gene end was trimmed by 2 bases and the J gene end by 5 bases; junction bases not matched to a gene: 3. Looked up from germline, CDR1 is SGHKS and CDR2 is YYEKEE (reference sequence). The CDR3 loop spans 13 amino acids. The CDR3 nucleotides are TGTGCCAGCAGCTTTCTACAGGGGTATGGCTACACCTTC. Residues: CASSFLQGYGYTF.

This clone was counted only a few times. The chain uses TRBV2 and TRBJ2-5, with D perhaps matching TRBD2 (5 bases). The germline V gene encodes CDR1 SNHLY and CDR2 FYNNEI. Trimming removed 6 bases at V and 6 bases at J, with 20 bases between. There are 15 residues in the CDR3. Here the CDR3 DNA reads TGTGCCAGCAGGCTAGCTTCTAGTCCGTGGCAGACCCAGTACTTC. It specifies CASRLASSPWQTQYF. Variable domain in full (rest from reference TRBV2 and TRBJ2-5): EPEVTQTPSHQVTQMGQEVILRCVPISNHLYFYWYRQILGQKVEFLVSFYNNEISEKSEIFDDQFSVERPDGSNFTLKIRSTKLEDSAMYFCASRLASSPWQTQYFGPGTRLLVL.

The J gene is TRBJ2-1, the V gene TRBV5-5; D is undetermined. Per the germline V gene, CDR1 is SGHKS and CDR2 is YYEKEE (reference sequence). This CDR3 is 14 amino acids long. Trimming removed 0 bases from V and 0 bases from J, with 4 bases in between. CDR3 in DNA: TGTGCCAGCAGCTTGGGCGCCTCCTACAATGAGCAGTTCTTC. Residues: CASSLGASYNEQFF.

The chain uses TRBV18 and TRBJ2-3; D is possibly TRBD2 (5 bases). The germline V gene has CDR1 KGHSH and CDR2 LQKENI. CDR3 length: 16 residues. V was shortened by 4 bases and J by 0 bases, with 14 bases between the two germline ends. In DNA form, the CDR3 reads TGTGCCAGCTCACGAATTTACGGGGAGAGCACAGATACGCAGTATTTT. It translates to CASSRIYGESTDTQYF.

This clone has just one count. V gene TRBV27 combines with J gene TRBJ2-1; TRBD2 agrees at 14 bases. The CDR3 is 15 residues long. Germline CDR1 reads MNHEY; CDR2 reads SMNVEV (reference sequence). J lost 4 bases, V lost 4 bases, and 0 bases had no gene match. The CDR3 spells CASSWTSGRYNEQFF. Here the CDR3 DNA reads TGTGCCAGCAGTTGGACTAGCGGGAGGTACAATGAGCAGTTCTTC.